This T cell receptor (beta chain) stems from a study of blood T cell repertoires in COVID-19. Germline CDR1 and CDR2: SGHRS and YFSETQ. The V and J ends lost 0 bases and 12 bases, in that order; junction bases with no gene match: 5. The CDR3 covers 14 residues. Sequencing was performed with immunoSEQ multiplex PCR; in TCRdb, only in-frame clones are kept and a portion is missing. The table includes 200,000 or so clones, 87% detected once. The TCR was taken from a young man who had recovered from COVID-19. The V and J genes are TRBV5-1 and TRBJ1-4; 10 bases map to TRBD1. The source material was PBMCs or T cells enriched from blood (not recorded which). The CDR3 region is CASSLVGTGVELFF. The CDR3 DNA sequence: TGCGCCAGCAGCTTGGTCGGGACAGGGGTGGAACTGTTTTTT.